This is a list of T cell receptor beta chains from one sample in a study of cytomegalovirus exposure and HLA in healthy donors. Some clones are missing from TCRdb's copy, which holds only in-frame ones; the method was immunoSEQ multiplex PCR. The repertoire holds nearly 110,000 clones, with about 71% as singletons. The sequenced sample consisted of PBMCs. The receptors were sampled from a boy under 18 in good health and CMV-seronegative. CDR3s include the opening cysteine and the closing phenylalanine or tryptophan. A D gene is named only where the DNA matches it firmly. The size of a clone is reported for some rows only, either as once, few or many, or as a class for expanded clones.

size: -
V: TRBV11-2
length: 14
D: -
J: TRBJ1-2
CDR3: CASSLSGYGYGYTF
DNA: TGTGCCAGCAGCCTATCAGGGTACGGCTATGGCTACACCTTC

size: -
V: TRBV5-1
length: 15
D: TRBD2
J: TRBJ2-5
CDR3: CASSSHGGSRETQYF
DNA: TGCGCCAGCAGCTCGCACGGCGGGAGCAGAGAGACCCAGTACTTC

size: -
V: TRBV18
length: 16
D: TRBD2
J: TRBJ2-2
CDR3: CASSPGLAGATGELFF
DNA: TGTGCCAGCTCACCAGGACTAGCGGGAGCCACCGGGGAGCTGTTTTTT

size: -
V: TRBV7-6
length: 15
D: TRBD1
J: TRBJ2-5
CDR3: CASSLKAGGWETQYF
DNA: TGTGCCAGCAGCTTAAAGGCAGGGGGTTGGGAGACCCAGTACTTC

size: -
V: TRBV10-3
length: 14
D: TRBD1
J: TRBJ1-3
CDR3: CAITAGGSGNTIYF
DNA: TGTGCCATCACGGCAGGGGGCTCTGGAAACACCATATATTTT

size: -
V: TRBV13
length: 14
D: -
J: TRBJ1-4
CDR3: CASSPGQTNEKLFF
DNA: TGTGCCAGCAGCCCCGGACAGACTAATGAAAAACTGTTTTTT

size: -
V: TRBV5-6
length: 15
D: TRBD1
J: TRBJ2-5
CDR3: CASSTYGTGGETQYF
DNA: TGTGCCAGCAGTACCTACGGGACAGGGGGGGAGACCCAGTACTTC

size: few
V: TRBV28
length: 11
D: -
J: TRBJ1-2
CDR3: CASSVRYGYTF
DNA: TGTGCCAGCAGCGTGAGGTATGGCTACACCTTC

size: -
V: TRBV27
length: 15
D: -
J: TRBJ2-3
CDR3: CASSLIRESTDTQYF
DNA: TGTGCCAGCAGTTTAATCCGGGAGAGCACAGATACGCAGTATTTT

size: -
V: TRBV5-5
length: 16
D: -
J: TRBJ1-2
CDR3: CASSRTTGRANYGYTF
DNA: TGTGCCAGCAGCCGCACGACAGGACGAGCTAACTATGGCTACACCTTC

size: -
V: TRBV29-1
length: 13
D: -
J: TRBJ2-1
CDR3: CSVDFARDNEQFF
DNA: TGCAGCGTTGATTTCGCCAGGGACAATGAGCAGTTCTTC

size: -
V: TRBV5-4
length: 13
D: TRBD1
J: TRBJ1-1
CDR3: CASSAGQGQEAFF
DNA: TGTGCCAGCAGCGCGGGACAGGGTCAAGAAGCTTTCTTT

size: once
V: TRBV11-1
length: 14
D: -
J: TRBJ2-7
CDR3: CASSWDKPPYEQYF
DNA: TGTGCCAGCAGCTGGGACAAGCCACCCTACGAGCAGTACTTC